This T cell receptor beta chain stems from a study of CD8 T cells in ankylosing spondylitis. This clonotype was observed many times. Its antigen is unidentified. Germline V lookup: CDR1 MNHNS, CDR2 SASEGT. The length of the CDR3 is 15 residues. The germline V and J ends were trimmed by 6 bases and 7 bases, with 16 bases remaining between them. Study-level points and caveats: Blood from ankylosing spondylitis patients appeared to carry a characteristic roughly 8-variant TCR beta motif.

TCRdb fed the 5' RACE reads into MiXCR, producing one record per CDR3 protein. The sample yields more than 250,000 distinct CDR3 sequences, roughly 8% seen once. The sample taken for sequencing was blood, either unsorted or a sorted T cell fraction (not recorded which). This chain links TRBV6-1 with TRBJ1-6; possible D gene TRBD1, 5 bases. This sequence was found in a male donor with ankylosing spondylitis. CDR3 sequence (DNA): TGTGCCAGCAGGGATGGGGCGGCGCCGAATTCACCCCTCCACTTT. Translating gives CASRDGAAPNSPLHF.